Each of the 15 T cell receptor beta chains below was sequenced from the same sample in a study of persistence of HIV-infected CD4 T cells. No antigen is known for these receptors. The stimulus was an HIV-1 Gag 15-mer peptide pool, roughly 1 ug/peptide/mL. CD40L-negative CD69-negative CD45RO-high memory CD4+ T cells were sorted as populations depleted of antigen-responding cells. The libraries were made with immunoSEQ version 4 in survey mode. Generated by immunoSEQ multiplex PCR, the TCRdb table keeps only in-frame clones and is missing some. This table has over 60,000 clones, just under 75% appearing once. The sample consisted of CD4+ T cells sorted from PBMCs after roughly 18-hour stimulation, taken from a patient who received antiretroviral therapy. The receptor source for this set is an adult man with HIV who was CMV-seropositive.

This rearrangement joins TRBV9 to TRBJ2-3, with 15 bases matching TRBD2. Germline V gene lookup returns CDR1 SGDLS and CDR2 YYNGEE. The CDR3 is 17 residues long. After removal of 1 base from V and 6 bases from J, the junction contained 6 bases not matched to a gene. The CDR3 nucleotides are TGTGCCAGCAGCGTACTGGGACTAGCGGGGGGTGTGGATACGCAGTATTTT. It encodes CASSVLGLAGGVDTQYF.

This chain uses TRBV11-2 with TRBJ1-2, with D tentatively TRBD1 (6 bases). Germline V gives CDR1 SGHAT, CDR2 FQNNGV. V was shortened by 5 bases and J by 5 bases, with 21 bases between the two germline ends. This CDR3 contains 16 residues. The CDR3 here is CASSPRSGTLEYGYTF. CDR3 nucleotide sequence: TGTGCCAGCAGCCCAAGGAGTGGGACACTCGAGTATGGCTACACCTTC.

The rearrangement uses TRBV15 and TRBJ2-2; D possibly corresponds to TRBD2 (6 bases). This CDR3 has 13 amino acids. V dropped 8 bases and J dropped 0 bases, with 7 bases sitting between them. CDR1 is LNHNV and CDR2 is YYDKDF in the germline V gene (reference sequence). The CDR3 bases are TGTGCCACCGGGGACTCGAACACCGGGGAGCTGTTTTTT. It translates to CATGDSNTGELFF.

J is TRBJ1-4 and V is TRBV7-6; D is ambiguous. V lost 3 bases and J 8 bases, leaving 7 bases between the germline ends. The V gene's germline CDR1 is SGHVS and CDR2 FNYEAQ. This CDR3 spans 12 amino acids. The CDR3 nucleotides read TGTGCCAGCAGCTTTCTCCAGGAAAAACTGTTTTTT. Its protein is CASSFLQEKLFF.

V gene TRBV5-8 combines with J gene TRBJ1-1; D not resolved. CDR3 length: 13 residues. The V gene's germline CDR1 is SGHTS and CDR2 YDEGEE. The V end was cut by 7 bases, the J end by 4 bases, with 14 bases between. The CDR3 DNA sequence: TGTGCCAGCTCCCGGGAATGGGGCACTGAAGCTTTCTTT. This sequence encodes CASSREWGTEAFF.

V and J are TRBV18 and TRBJ1-6, with a possible D match to TRBD1 (5 bases). This CDR3 has 15 residues. CDR1 and CDR2 (germline): KGHSH, LQKENI. Trimming took off 2 bases at V and 10 bases at J, with 15 bases between the two ends. The CDR3 DNA reads TGTGCCAGCTCACCAATCAGGGAGAGAGAATCACCCCTCCACTTT. As protein: CASSPIRERESPLHF. The full variable domain, in which reference TRBV18 and TRBJ1-6 provide the parts outside the CDR3, is NAGVMQNPRHLVRRRGQEARLRCSPMKGHSHVYWYRQLPEEGLKFMVYLQKENIIDESGMPKERFSAEFPKEGPSILRIQQVVRGDSAAYFCASSPIRERESPLHFGNGTRLTVT.

The chain couples TRBV18 to TRBJ2-1; D not resolved. Per the germline V gene, CDR1 is KGHSH and CDR2 is LQKENI. The CDR3 consists of 15 residues. The V and J ends lost 7 bases and 0 bases respectively, with 13 bases between them. CDR3 bases: TGTGCCAGCTTCCTACAGAAAAGCTCCTACAATGAGCAGTTCTTC. Encoded protein: CASFLQKSSYNEQFF. Using reference TRBV18 and TRBJ2-1 for the parts outside the CDR3, the full variable domain is NAGVMQNPRHLVRRRGQEARLRCSPMKGHSHVYWYRQLPEEGLKFMVYLQKENIIDESGMPKERFSAEFPKEGPSILRIQQVVRGDSAAYFCASFLQKSSYNEQFFGPGTRLTVL.

The V and J genes are TRBV2 and TRBJ2-3; D is tentatively TRBD1 or TRBD2 (5 bases each). The CDR3 runs 13 residues. V lost 8 bases to trimming and J lost 6 bases, with 15 bases between them. Germline CDR1 reads SNHLY; CDR2 reads FYNNEI. The CDR3 protein is CASGPGTRDTQYF. CDR3 sequence (DNA): TGTGCCAGCGGGCCAGGGACCAGGGATACGCAGTATTTT.

In this sample, this clone turned up a few times. J is TRBJ1-6 and V is TRBV5-1; D unresolved. The CDR3 spans 14 residues. Per the germline V gene, CDR1 is SGHRS and CDR2 is YFSETQ. V was clipped by 2 bases and J by 7 bases, with 10 bases between them. The CDR3 region has the DNA TGCGCCAGCAGCTTCCCGGGAGGCAATTCACCCCTCCACTTT. This codes for CASSFPGGNSPLHF.

The chain links TRBV9 to TRBJ1-4, with 7 bases lining up with TRBD1. With V trimmed by 3 bases and J by 3 bases, 14 bases remained unmatched. CDR1 and CDR2 from the germline V gene are SGDLS and YYNGEE. The CDR3 spans 18 residues. Here the CDR3 reads CASSASLGGRGSNEKLFF. CDR3 bases: TGTGCCAGCAGCGCTTCCCTTGGGGGCAGGGGGTCTAATGAAAAACTGTTTTTT.

The genes are TRBV6-4 and TRBJ1-3, with D perhaps matching TRBD1 (6 bases). Germline lookup yields CDR1 MRHNA and CDR2 SNTAGT. The CDR3 is 16 residues long. V was clipped by 5 bases and J by 3 bases, with 17 bases between them. CDR3 amino acids: CASSPPPGAGGNTIYF. The DNA of the CDR3 is TGTGCCAGCAGTCCCCCCCCAGGGGCGGGTGGAAACACCATATATTTT.

The chain has TRBV6-5 and TRBJ1-2; tentatively, D is TRBD1 (5 bases). This CDR3 comprises 16 residues. Trimming pared 2 bases from V and 5 bases from J, leaving 18 bases between. From germline, CDR1 is MNHEY and CDR2 SVGAGI. CDR3 sequence reads: CASSYGQAGRGYGYTF. In nucleotides, the CDR3 is TGTGCCAGCAGTTACGGCCAGGCCGGTAGGGGATATGGCTACACCTTC.

This rearrangement joins TRBV5-1 to TRBJ2-5; TRBD2 aligns across 8 bases. The CDR3 covers 12 residues. Per the germline V gene, CDR1 is SGHRS and CDR2 is YFSETQ. V lost 5 bases to trimming and J lost 5 bases; unmatched junction nucleotides: 2. This CDR3 is CASRSSGETQYF. CDR3 in DNA: TGCGCCAGCAGATCTAGCGGGGAGACCCAGTACTTC.

V usage is TRBV18 and J usage is TRBJ2-1, with 14 nucleotides matching TRBD2. The CDR3 runs 18 residues. With V trimmed by 5 bases and J by 0 bases, 6 bases remained unmatched. Germline CDR1 is KGHSH and CDR2 is LQKENI. As DNA, the CDR3 is TGTGCCAGCTCAGGACTAGCGGGGGGTCCCAGCTCCTACAATGAGCAGTTCTTC. It encodes CASSGLAGGPSSYNEQFF.

V gene TRBV28 combines with J gene TRBJ1-4; D is perhaps TRBD1 (5 bases). This CDR3 is 16 amino acids long. Germline values: CDR1 MDHEN, CDR2 SYDVKM. Deletions cut 5 bases from V and 13 bases from J, with 26 bases between. The CDR3 region is CASSPYPGGTPGGLFF. CDR3 sequence (DNA): TGTGCCAGCAGTCCCTACCCCGGGGGAACACCCGGTGGACTGTTTTTT. Based on the CDR3 plus reference TRBV28 and TRBJ1-4, the full variable domain is DVKVTQSSRYLVKRTGEKVFLECVQDMDHENMFWYRQDPGLGLRLIYFSYDVKMKEKGDIPEGYSVSREKKERFSLILESASTNQTSMYLCASSPYPGGTPGGLFFGSGTQLSVL.